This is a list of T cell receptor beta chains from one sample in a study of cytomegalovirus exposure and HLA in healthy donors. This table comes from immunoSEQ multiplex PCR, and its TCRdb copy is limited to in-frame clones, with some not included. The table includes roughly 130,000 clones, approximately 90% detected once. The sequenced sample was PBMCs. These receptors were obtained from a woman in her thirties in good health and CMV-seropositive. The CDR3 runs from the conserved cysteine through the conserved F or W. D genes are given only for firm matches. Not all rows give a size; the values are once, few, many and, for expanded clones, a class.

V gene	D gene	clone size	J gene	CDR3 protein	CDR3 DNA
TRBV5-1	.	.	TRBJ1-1	CASSWTLNTEAFF	TGCGCCAGCAGCTGGACACTGAACACTGAAGCTTTCTTT
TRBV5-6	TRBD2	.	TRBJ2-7	CASSRAGGSYEQYF	TGTGCCAGCAGCCGTGCAGGCGGGAGCTACGAGCAGTACTTC
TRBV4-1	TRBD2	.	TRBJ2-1	CASSQGAGLTSGVYNEQFF	TGCGCCAGCAGCCAAGGGGCCGGGCTGACTAGCGGGGTATACAATGAGCAGTTCTTC
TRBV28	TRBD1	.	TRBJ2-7	CASSTGGSYEQYF	TGTGCCAGCAGTACAGGGGGCTCCTACGAGCAGTACTTC
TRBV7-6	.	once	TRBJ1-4	CASSPRVGGEKLFF	TGTGCCAGCAGCCCACGTGTGGGGGGTGAAAAACTGTTTTTT
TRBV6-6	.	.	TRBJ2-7	CASTDGGPTSYEQYF	TGTGCCAGCACCGACGGAGGACCCACTTCCTACGAGCAGTACTTC
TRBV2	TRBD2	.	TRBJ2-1	CASSDKRLAGGRSDEQFF	TGTGCCAGCAGCGACAAGAGACTAGCGGGAGGGCGGTCGGATGAGCAGTTCTTC
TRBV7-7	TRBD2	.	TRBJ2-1	CASSFASGRAPDNEQFF	TGTGCCAGCAGCTTTGCTAGCGGGAGGGCCCCCGACAATGAGCAGTTCTTC
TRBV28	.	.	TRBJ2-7	CASTGGTESYEQYF	TGTGCCAGCACTGGGGGGACGGAGTCCTACGAGCAGTACTTC
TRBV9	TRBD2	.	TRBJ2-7	CASSTSGGEYEQYF	TGTGCCAGCAGCACGAGCGGGGGCGAATACGAGCAGTACTTC
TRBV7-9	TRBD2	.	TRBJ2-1	CASSLSGGGTSGIWNEQFF	TGTGCCAGCAGCTTAAGCGGGGGCGGGACTAGCGGGATCTGGAATGAGCAGTTCTTC
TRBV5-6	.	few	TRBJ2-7	CASSLRGVLGEQYF	TGTGCCAGCAGCTTGCGCGGCGTCTTAGGTGAGCAGTACTTC
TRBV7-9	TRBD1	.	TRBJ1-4	CASSSDRGNEKLFF	TGTGCCAGCAGCTCAGACAGGGGAAATGAAAAACTGTTTTTT
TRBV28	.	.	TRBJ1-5	CASHQVSNQPQHF	TGTGCCAGCCATCAGGTTTCCAATCAGCCCCAGCATTTT
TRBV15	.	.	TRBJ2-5	CATSRARGVYQETQYF	TGTGCCACCAGCAGGGCGCGGGGAGTGTACCAAGAGACCCAGTACTTC
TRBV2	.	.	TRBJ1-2	CASRRNYGYTF	TGTGCCAGCAGACGGAACTATGGCTACACCTTC
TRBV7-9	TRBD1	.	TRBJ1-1	CASSLGTGRPNTEAFF	TGTGCCAGCAGCTTAGGGACAGGGCGGCCGAACACTGAAGCTTTCTTT
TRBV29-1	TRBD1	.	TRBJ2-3	CSVDRGLDGTDTQYF	TGCAGCGTGGACAGGGGGCTCGATGGCACAGATACGCAGTATTTT
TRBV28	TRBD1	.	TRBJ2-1	CASSLPGQGYNEQFF	TGTGCCAGCAGTTTACCGGGACAGGGTTACAATGAGCAGTTCTTC
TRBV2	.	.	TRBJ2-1	CAILGGDFSYNEQFF	TGTGCCATCCTCGGGGGAGACTTCTCCTACAATGAGCAGTTCTTC
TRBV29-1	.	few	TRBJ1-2	CSVVGMGPEGYGYTF	TGCAGCGTTGTGGGGATGGGCCCGGAGGGCTATGGCTACACCTTC
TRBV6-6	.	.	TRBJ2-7	CASSTTTGFSEQYF	TGTGCCAGCAGTACAACGACAGGTTTCAGCGAGCAGTACTTC
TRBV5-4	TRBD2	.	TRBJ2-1	CASSSSGGSNEQFF	TGTGCCAGCAGCTCGAGCGGGGGATCCAATGAGCAGTTCTTC
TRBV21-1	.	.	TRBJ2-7	CASSYSGGFGEQYF	TGTGCCAGCAGCTATTCAGGGGGGTTTGGCGAGCAGTACTTC
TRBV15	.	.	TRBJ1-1	CATSRVYLPEAFF	TGTGCCACCAGCAGAGTATATCTTCCTGAAGCTTTCTTT
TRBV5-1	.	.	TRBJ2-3	CASSGTSSGDTQYF	TGCGCCAGCAGCGGTACTAGCAGTGGAGATACGCAGTATTTT
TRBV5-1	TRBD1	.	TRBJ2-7	CASREDRVSYEQYF	TGCGCCAGCAGAGAGGACAGGGTGTCCTACGAGCAGTACTTC
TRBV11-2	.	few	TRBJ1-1	CASSLGGQSNTEAFF	TGTGCCAGCAGCTTAGGTGGGCAGTCAAACACTGAAGCTTTCTTT
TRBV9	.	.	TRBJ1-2	CASSESGGYTF	TGTGCCAGCAGTGAATCAGGGGGCTACACCTTC
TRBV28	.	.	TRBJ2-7	CASSFWAQVYEQYF	TGTGCCAGCAGTTTCTGGGCCCAAGTGTACGAGCAGTACTTC
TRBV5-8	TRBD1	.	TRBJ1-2	CASSLADADRGIYGYTF	TGTGCCAGCAGCTTGGCGGACGCGGACAGGGGGATCTATGGCTACACCTTC
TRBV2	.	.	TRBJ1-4	CASSERRTNEKLFF	TGTGCCAGCAGTGAAAGGAGGACTAATGAAAAACTGTTTTTT
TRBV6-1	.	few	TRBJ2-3	CASSRAPGADTQYF	TGTGCCAGCAGCAGGGCCCCGGGCGCAGATACGCAGTATTTT
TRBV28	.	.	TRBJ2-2	CASSFSAIPPGELFF	TGTGCCAGCAGTTTTAGCGCGATACCCCCCGGGGAGCTGTTTTTT
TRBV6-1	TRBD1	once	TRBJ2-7	CASSERGPYEQYF	TGTGCCAGCAGTGAAAGGGGGCCCTACGAGCAGTACTTC
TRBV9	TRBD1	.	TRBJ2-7	CASSVGPGQGTGEQYF	TGTGCCAGCAGCGTAGGGCCGGGACAGGGGACGGGTGAGCAGTACTTC
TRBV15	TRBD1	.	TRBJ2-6	CATSPWTGSGANVLTF	TGTGCCACCAGCCCATGGACAGGCTCTGGGGCCAACGTCCTGACTTTC
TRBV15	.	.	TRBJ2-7	CATSRDRGRELAEQYF	TGTGCCACCAGCAGAGACCGGGGGCGGGAGTTGGCCGAGCAGTACTTC
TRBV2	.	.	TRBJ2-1	CASGVAATSYNEQFF	TGTGCCAGCGGGGTAGCGGCCACCTCCTACAATGAGCAGTTCTTC
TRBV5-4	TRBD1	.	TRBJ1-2	CASSLPGQGRGYTF	TGTGCCAGCAGCTTACCAGGACAGGGTCGAGGCTACACCTTC
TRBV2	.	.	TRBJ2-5	CASMETGGGTQYF	TGTGCCAGCATGGAGACTGGAGGCGGGACCCAGTACTTC
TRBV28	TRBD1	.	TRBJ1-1	CASSLPGQLGTEAFF	TGTGCCAGCAGTCTCCCGGGACAGCTAGGCACTGAAGCTTTCTTT
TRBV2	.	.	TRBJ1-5	CASSPDEGGAQPQHF	TGTGCCAGCAGTCCGGATGAGGGAGGGGCTCAGCCCCAGCATTTT